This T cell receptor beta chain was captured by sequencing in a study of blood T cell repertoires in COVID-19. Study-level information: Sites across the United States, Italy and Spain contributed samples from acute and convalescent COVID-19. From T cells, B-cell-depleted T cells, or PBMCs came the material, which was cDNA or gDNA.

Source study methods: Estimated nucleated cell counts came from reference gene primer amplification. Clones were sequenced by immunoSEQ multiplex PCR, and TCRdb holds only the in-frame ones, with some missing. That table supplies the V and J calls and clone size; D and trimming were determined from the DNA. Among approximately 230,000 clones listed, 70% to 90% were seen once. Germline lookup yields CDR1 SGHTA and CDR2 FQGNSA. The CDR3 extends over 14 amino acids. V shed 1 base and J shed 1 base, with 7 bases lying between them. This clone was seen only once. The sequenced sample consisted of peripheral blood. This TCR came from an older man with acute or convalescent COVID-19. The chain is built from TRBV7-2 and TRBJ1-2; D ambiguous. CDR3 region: CASSLGRDNYGYTF. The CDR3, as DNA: TGTGCCAGCAGCTTAGGGAGGGATAACTATGGCTACACCTTC. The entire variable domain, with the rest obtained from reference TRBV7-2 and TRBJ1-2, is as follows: GAGVSQSPSNKVTEKGKDVELRCDPISGHTALYWYRQSLGQGLEFLIYFQGNSAPDKSGLPSDRFSAERTGGSVSTLTIQRTQQEDSAVYLCASSLGRDNYGYTFGSGTRLTVV.